This entry lists 5 T cell receptor beta chains sequenced from one sample in a study of cytomegalovirus exposure and HLA in healthy donors. It was with 60 Vbeta and 13 Jbeta primers that the PCR ran. Here immunoSEQ multiplex PCR was the method, and the copy in TCRdb shows in-frame clones only, minus some. In the table there are fewer than 200,000 clones, 75% to 80% of which are singletons. What was sequenced was PBMCs. Receptor source: a woman aged 25 to 39 in good health and CMV-seropositive.

The chain joins TRBV28 to TRBJ1-2; D is perhaps TRBD1 (5 bases). V was trimmed by 11 bases and J by 5 bases, leaving 21 bases between them. The CDR3 runs 14 residues. The germline CDR1 and CDR2 sequences are MDHEN and SYDVKM. The CDR3 region is CALSGTERRYGYTF. Written as DNA, the CDR3 is TGTGCCCTAAGCGGGACCGAAAGGAGGTATGGCTACACCTTC.

The J gene is TRBJ2-3, the V gene TRBV19; possibly TRBD2 for D (7 bases). Trimming stripped 5 bases from V and 3 bases from J, with 18 bases between. This CDR3 region has 16 residues. Germline V gene sequence: CDR1 LNHDA, CDR2 SQIVND (reference sequence). The CDR3 DNA reads as TGTGCCAGTAGTGCTCTCGCGGGGGCGACAACAGATACGCAGTATTTT. It yields the protein CASSALAGATTDTQYF.

The rearrangement joins TRBV30 to TRBJ1-6; unclear D gene. CDR1 GTSNPN and CDR2 SVGIG come from the germline V gene (reference sequence). This CDR3 contains 15 residues. Trimming removed 0 bases from V and 0 bases from J, with 6 bases in between. CDR3 DNA: TGTGCCTGGAGTGTCTTCTTCTCCTATAATTCACCCCTCCACTTT. Protein: CAWSVFFSYNSPLHF.

This sequence joins TRBV4-3 and TRBJ2-3, with 14 bases identical to TRBD2. There are 18 residues in the CDR3. The V gene's germline CDR1 is LGHNA and CDR2 YSLEER. The V segment lost 4 bases and the J segment 5 bases; nucleotides outside the gene matches: 11. The CDR3 reads CASSPAGTSGSFGDTQYF. DNA of the CDR3: TGCGCCAGCAGCCCCGCCGGGACTAGCGGGAGTTTTGGAGATACGCAGTATTTT.

V gene TRBV19 combines with J gene TRBJ1-2; D is unresolved. Between the trimmed V and J ends, which lost 4 bases and 2 bases, there was a span of 20 bases. The length of the CDR3 is 17 residues. Germline V gives CDR1 LNHDA, CDR2 SQIVND (reference sequence). CDR3 sequence: CASSTIYDSARNYGYTF. CDR3 nucleotide sequence: TGTGCCAGTAGTACGATTTACGACTCCGCCCGGAACTATGGCTACACCTTC.